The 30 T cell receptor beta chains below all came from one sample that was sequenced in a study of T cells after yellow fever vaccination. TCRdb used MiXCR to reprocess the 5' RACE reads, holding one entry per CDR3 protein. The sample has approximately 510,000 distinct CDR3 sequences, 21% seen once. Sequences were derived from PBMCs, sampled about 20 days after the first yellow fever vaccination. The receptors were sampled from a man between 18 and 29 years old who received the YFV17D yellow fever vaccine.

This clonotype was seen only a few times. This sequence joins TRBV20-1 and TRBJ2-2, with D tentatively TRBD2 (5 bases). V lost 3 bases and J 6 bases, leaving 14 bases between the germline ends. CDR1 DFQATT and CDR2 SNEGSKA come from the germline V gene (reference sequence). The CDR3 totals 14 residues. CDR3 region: CSAREAEAAGELFF. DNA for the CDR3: TGCAGTGCTAGGGAGGCAGAGGCGGCCGGGGAGCTGTTTTTT.

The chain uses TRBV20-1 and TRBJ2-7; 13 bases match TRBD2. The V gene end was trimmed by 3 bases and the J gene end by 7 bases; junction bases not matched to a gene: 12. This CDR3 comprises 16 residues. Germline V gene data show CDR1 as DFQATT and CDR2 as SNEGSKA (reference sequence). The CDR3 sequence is CSARRQGLAGRGEQYF. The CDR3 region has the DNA TGCAGTGCTAGGCGACAGGGACTAGCGGGGCGGGGTGAGCAGTACTTC.

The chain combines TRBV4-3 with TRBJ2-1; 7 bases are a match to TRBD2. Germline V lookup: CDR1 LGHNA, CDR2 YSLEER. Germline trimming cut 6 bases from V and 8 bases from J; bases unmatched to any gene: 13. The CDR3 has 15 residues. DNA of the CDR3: TGCGCCAGCAGTCAAAGGGGTGGTGGGGGGGATGAGCAGTTCTTC. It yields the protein CASSQRGGGGDEQFF.

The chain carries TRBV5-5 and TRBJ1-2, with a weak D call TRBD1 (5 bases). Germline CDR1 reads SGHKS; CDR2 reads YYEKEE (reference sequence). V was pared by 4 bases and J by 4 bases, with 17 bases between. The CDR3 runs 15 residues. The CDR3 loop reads CASSGRDRQTYGYTF. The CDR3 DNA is TGTGCCAGCAGCGGCCGGGACCGACAGACCTATGGCTACACCTTC.

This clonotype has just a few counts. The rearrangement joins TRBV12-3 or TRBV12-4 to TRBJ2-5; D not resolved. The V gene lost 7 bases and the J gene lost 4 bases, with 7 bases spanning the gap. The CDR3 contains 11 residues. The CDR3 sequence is CASTWGETQYF. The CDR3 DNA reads TGTGCCAGCACCTGGGGAGAGACCCAGTACTTC.

The CDR3 region is CSVDSRGTDTQYF. In DNA, the CDR3 is TGCAGCGTTGATTCGCGGGGCACAGATACGCAGTATTTT. This chain connects TRBV29-1 to TRBJ2-3; the D gene is possibly TRBD2 (5 bases). CDR1 is SQVTM and CDR2 is ANQGSEA in the germline V gene. Trimming removed 3 bases at V and 1 base at J, with 8 bases between. The CDR3 spans 13 residues.

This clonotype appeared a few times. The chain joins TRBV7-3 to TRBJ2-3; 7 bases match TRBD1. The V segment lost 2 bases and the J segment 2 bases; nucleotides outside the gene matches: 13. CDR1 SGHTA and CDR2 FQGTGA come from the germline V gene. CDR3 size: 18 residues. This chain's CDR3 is CASSLLPPGQLYTDTQYF. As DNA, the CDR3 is TGTGCCAGCAGCTTATTACCCCCGGGACAGCTATACACAGATACGCAGTATTTT.

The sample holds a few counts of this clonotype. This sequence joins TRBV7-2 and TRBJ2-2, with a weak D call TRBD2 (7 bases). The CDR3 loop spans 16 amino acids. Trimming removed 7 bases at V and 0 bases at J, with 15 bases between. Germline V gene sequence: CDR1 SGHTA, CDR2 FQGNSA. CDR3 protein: CASTSGAGANTGELFF. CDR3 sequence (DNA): TGTGCCAGCACCTCGGGGGCGGGGGCGAACACCGGGGAGCTGTTTTTT.

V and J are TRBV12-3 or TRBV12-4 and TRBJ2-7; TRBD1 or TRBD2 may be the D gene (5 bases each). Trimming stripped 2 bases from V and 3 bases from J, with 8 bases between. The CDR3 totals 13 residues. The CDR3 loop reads CASSLWGSYEQYV. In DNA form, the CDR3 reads TGTGCCAGCAGTTTATGGGGGAGCTACGAGCAGTACGTC.

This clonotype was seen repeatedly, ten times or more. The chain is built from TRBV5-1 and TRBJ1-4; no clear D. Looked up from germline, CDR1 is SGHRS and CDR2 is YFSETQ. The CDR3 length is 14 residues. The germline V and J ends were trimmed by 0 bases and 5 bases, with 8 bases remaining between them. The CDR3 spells CASSLDPSNEKLFF. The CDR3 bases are TGCGCCAGCAGCTTGGACCCGTCGAATGAAAAACTGTTTTTT.

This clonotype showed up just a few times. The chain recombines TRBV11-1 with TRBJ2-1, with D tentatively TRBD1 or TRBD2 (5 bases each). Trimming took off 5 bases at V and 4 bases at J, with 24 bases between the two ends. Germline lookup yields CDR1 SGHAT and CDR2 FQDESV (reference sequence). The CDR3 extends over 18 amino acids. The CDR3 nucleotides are TGTGCCAGCAGCCAACAAGTTTTACCGGGACCCCCATACAATGAGCAGTTCTTC. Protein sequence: CASSQQVLPGPPYNEQFF.

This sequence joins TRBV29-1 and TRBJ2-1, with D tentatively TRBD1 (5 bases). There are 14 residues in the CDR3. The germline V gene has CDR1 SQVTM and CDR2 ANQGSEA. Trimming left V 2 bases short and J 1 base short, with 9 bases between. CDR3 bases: TGCAGCGTTGAACTCCAGGGATCCTACAATGAGCAGTTCTTC. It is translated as CSVELQGSYNEQFF.

The DNA of the CDR3 is TGCAGTGCTTTCGACAGGGGTGTTAATAATTCACCCCTCCACTTT. This codes for CSAFDRGVNNSPLHF. J is TRBJ1-6 and V is TRBV20-1; TRBD1 matches at 8 bases. Germline loops: CDR1 DFQATT, CDR2 SNEGSKA (reference sequence). The CDR3 loop spans 15 amino acids. V lost 5 bases to trimming and J lost 5 bases; unmatched junction nucleotides: 8.

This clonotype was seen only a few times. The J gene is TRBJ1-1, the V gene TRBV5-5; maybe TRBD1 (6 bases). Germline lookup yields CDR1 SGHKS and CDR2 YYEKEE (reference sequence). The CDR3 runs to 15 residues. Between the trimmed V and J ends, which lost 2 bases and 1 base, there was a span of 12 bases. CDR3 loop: CASSFRQAGNTEAFF. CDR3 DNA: TGTGCCAGCAGCTTTCGACAGGCGGGGAACACTGAAGCTTTCTTT.

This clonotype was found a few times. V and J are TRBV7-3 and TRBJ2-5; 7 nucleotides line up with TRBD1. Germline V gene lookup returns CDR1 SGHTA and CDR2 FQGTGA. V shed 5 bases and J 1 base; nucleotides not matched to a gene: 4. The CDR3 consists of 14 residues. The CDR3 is CASSKDRFQETQYF. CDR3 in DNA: TGTGCCAGCAGCAAGGACAGGTTCCAAGAGACCCAGTACTTC.

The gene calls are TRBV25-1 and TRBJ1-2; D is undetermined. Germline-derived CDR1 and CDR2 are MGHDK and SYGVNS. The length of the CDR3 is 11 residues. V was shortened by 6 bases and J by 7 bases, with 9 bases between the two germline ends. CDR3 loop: CASSEGGGYTF. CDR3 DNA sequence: TGTGCCAGCAGCGAAGGAGGTGGCTACACCTTC.

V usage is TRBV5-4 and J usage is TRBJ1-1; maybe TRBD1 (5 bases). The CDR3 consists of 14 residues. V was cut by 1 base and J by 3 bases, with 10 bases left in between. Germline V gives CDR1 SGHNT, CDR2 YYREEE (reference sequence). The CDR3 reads CASSLRDRHTEAFF. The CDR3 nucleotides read TGTGCCAGCAGCTTGCGAGACAGACACACTGAAGCTTTCTTT.

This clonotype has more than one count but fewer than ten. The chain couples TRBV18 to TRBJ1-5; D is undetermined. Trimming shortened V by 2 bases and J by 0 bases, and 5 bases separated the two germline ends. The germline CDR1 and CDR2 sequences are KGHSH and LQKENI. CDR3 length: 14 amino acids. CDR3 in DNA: TGTGCCAGCTCACCAGGTTATAGCAATCAGCCCCAGCATTTT. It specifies CASSPGYSNQPQHF.

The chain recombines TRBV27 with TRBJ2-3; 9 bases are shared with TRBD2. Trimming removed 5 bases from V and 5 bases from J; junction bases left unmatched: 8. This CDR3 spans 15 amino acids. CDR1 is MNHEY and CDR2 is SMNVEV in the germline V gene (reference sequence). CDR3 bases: TGTGCCAGCAGTCTCGGCGGGGGGGCCTTAGATACGCAGTATTTT. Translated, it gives CASSLGGGALDTQYF.

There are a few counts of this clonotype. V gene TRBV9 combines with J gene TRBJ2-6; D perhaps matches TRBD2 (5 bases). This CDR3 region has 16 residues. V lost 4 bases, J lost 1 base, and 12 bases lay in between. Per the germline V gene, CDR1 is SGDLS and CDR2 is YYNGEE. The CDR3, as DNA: TGTGCCAGCAGCCTCACTGGAGGATCTGGGGCCAACGTCCTGACTTTC. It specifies CASSLTGGSGANVLTF.

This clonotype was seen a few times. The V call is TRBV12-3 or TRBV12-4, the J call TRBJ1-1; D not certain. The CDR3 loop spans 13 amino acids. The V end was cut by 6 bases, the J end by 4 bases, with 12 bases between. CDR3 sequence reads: CASSPDVGTEAFF. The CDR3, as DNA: TGTGCCAGCAGCCCTGACGTAGGCACTGAAGCTTTCTTT.

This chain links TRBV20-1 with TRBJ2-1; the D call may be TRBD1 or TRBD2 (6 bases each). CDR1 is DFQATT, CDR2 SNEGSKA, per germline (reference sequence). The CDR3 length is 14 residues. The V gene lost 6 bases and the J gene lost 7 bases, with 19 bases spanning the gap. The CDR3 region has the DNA TGCAGTGCCCCCCTCGGTGGGGGGCCTAATGAGCAGTTCTTC. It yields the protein CSAPLGGGPNEQFF.

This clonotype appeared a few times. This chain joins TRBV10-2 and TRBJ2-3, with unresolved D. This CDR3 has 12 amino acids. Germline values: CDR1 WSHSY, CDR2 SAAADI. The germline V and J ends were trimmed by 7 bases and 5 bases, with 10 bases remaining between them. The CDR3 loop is CASNPGVDTQYF. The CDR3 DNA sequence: TGCGCCAGCAACCCGGGCGTAGATACGCAGTATTTT.

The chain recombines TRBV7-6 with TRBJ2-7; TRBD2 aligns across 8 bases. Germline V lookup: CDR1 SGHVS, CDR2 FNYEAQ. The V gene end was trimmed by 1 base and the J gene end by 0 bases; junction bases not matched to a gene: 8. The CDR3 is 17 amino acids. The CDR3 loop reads CASSLVRSSGSSYEQYF. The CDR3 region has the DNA TGTGCCAGCAGCTTAGTGCGATCCAGCGGGAGCTCCTACGAGCAGTACTTC.

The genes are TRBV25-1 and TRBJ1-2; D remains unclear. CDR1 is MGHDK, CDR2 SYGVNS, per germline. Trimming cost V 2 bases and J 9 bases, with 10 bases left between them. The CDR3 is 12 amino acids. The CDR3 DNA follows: TGTGCCAGCAGTGAAATGAGCAGGAGCTACACCTTC. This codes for CASSEMSRSYTF.

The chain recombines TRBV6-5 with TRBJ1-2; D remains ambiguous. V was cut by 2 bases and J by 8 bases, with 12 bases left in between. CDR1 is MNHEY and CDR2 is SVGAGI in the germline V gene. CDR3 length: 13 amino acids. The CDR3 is CASSYRVGSGYTF. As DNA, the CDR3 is TGTGCCAGCAGTTACAGGGTCGGCTCAGGCTACACCTTC.

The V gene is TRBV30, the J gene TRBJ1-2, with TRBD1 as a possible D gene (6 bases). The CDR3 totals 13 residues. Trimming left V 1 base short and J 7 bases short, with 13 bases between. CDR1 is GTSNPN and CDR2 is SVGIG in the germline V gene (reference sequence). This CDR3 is CAWSEQGLGGYTF. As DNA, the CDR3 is TGTGCCTGGAGTGAACAGGGTCTTGGTGGCTACACCTTC.

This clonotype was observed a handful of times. The CDR3 sequence is CASSSGQGTETQYF. The CDR3 coding sequence is TGCGCCAGCAGCTCGGGGCAGGGGACGGAGACCCAGTACTTC. The genes are TRBV5-1 and TRBJ2-5, with TRBD1 as a possible D gene (6 bases). The CDR3 totals 14 residues. The V end lost 3 bases, the J end lost 5 bases, and 14 bases lay between the germline ends. Germline-derived CDR1 and CDR2 are SGHRS and YFSETQ. Combining the CDR3 with reference TRBV5-1 and TRBJ2-5 gives the whole variable domain KAGVTQTPRYLIKTRGQQVTLSCSPISGHRSVSWYQQTPGQGLQFLFEYFSETQRNKGNFPGRFSGRQFSNSRSEMNVSTLELGDSALYLCASSSGQGTETQYFGPGTRLLVL.

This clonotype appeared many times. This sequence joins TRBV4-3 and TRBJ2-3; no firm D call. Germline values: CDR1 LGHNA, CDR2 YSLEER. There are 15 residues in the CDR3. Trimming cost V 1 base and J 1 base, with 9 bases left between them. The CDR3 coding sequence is TGCGCCAGCAGCCAAGTATACAGAGGCACAGATACGCAGTATTTT. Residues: CASSQVYRGTDTQYF.

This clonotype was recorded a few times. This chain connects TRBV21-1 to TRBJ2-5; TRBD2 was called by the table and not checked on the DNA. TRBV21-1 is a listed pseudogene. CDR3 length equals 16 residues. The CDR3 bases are TGTGCCAGCAGCAATTGGGCCCTGGGCGGCTCGGGGACCCAGTACTTC. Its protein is CASSNWALGGSGTQYF.